This T cell receptor (beta chain) is from a study of PD-1 blockade in mismatch repair-deficient tumors. The study's findings and limits: Rapid post-treatment expansion, then contraction, generally preceding radiologic response, marked tumor-resident clones.

About this clone itself: The antigen is unknown.

Assay used: immunoSEQ multiplex PCR; TCRdb lists only in-frame clones, some missing. Here the sample spans 70,000 to 95,000 clones, approximately 78% being singletons. All patients were mismatch repair deficient, assessed by either PCR or immunohistochemistry. A few pembrolizumab responders had their TCRs sequenced. Germline CDR1 reads SGDLS; CDR2 reads YYNGEE. Trimming took 0 bases from V and 2 from J, leaving 11 bases between them. The length of the CDR3 is 15 residues. The origin of this receptor is an adult with mismatch repair-deficient cancer. This specimen consisted of peripheral blood, obtained 44 weeks after starting pembrolizumab. The chain combines TRBV9 with TRBJ1-2; D perhaps matches TRBD1 (5 bases). The CDR3 nucleotides are TGTGCCAGCAGCGTAGAGGCAGGGCCCAACTATGGCTACACCTTC. This gives the protein CASSVEAGPNYGYTF.